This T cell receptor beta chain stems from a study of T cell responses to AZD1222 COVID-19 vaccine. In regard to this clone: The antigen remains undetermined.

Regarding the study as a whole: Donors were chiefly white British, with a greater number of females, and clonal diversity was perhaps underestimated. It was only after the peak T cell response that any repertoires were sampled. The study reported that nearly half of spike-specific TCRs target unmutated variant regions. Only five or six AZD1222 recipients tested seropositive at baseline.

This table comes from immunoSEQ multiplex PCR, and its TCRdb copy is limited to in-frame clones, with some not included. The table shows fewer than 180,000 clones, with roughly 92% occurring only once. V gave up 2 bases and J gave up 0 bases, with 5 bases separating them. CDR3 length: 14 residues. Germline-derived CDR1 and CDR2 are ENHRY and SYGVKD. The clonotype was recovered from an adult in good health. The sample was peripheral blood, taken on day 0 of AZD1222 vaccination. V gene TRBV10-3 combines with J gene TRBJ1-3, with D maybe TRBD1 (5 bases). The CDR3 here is CAISERGSGNTIYF. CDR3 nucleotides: TGTGCCATCAGTGAGAGGGGCTCTGGAAACACCATATATTTT.